The 22 T cell receptor beta chains in this list originate from one sample, sequenced in a study of T cells in Graves' hyperthyroidism and ophthalmopathy (dated by TCRdb to the late 2010s). The library was obtained by multiplex PCR. Sequencer: Illumina HiSeq 2000. TCR beta CDR3 regions were amplified from RNA transcripts. The TCR CDR3 was subjected to a first round of RT-PCR using the HTBI primer set and the Qiagen OneStep RT-PCR kit. TCRdb cleaned the public reads at Q25 with fastp, built clones with MiXCR and kept in-frame beta chains. CDR3 protein sequences are deduplicated, and each keeps its most common genes and DNA. The sample table shows about 560,000 distinct CDR3 sequences, and 12% to 15% are seen once. The top ten clonotypes cover roughly 14% of the sample. Sequenced sample: blood. The receptors come from a woman between 35 and 50 years old with Graves' hyperthyroidism.

The genes are TRBV12-3 or TRBV12-4 and TRBJ2-6; D perhaps matches TRBD2 (5 bases). The CDR3 consists of 17 residues. V was cut by 6 bases and J by 0 bases, with 15 bases left in between. CDR3 coding DNA: TGTGCCAGCAGGGGAGACGCCTGGAACTCTGGGGCCAACGTCCTGACTTTC. Residues: CASRGDAWNSGANVLTF.

Ten or more counts support this clonotype. The chain uses TRBV7-3 and TRBJ2-1; D unclear. V was clipped by 3 bases and J by 10 bases, with 16 bases between them. The CDR3 spans 14 residues. From germline, CDR1 is SGHTA and CDR2 FQGTGA. The CDR3: CASSFGLGMREQFF. In nucleotides, the CDR3 is TGTGCCAGCAGCTTTGGGTTGGGTATGAGGGAGCAGTTCTTC.

CDR3 sequence: CASSPGGDEQFF. The CDR3 bases are TGTGCCAGCAGCCCGGGGGGCGATGAGCAGTTCTTC. The J gene is TRBJ2-1, the V gene TRBV5-5, with D perhaps matching TRBD2 (7 bases). This CDR3 region has 12 residues. Trimming took off 4 bases at V and 8 bases at J, with 10 bases between the two ends. CDR1 is SGHKS, CDR2 YYEKEE, per germline (reference sequence).

Many counts were recorded for this clonotype. This sequence joins TRBV28 and TRBJ2-3, with 9 bases lining up with TRBD2. The J segment lost 6 bases and the V segment lost 4 bases, leaving 8 bases of the junction unmatched. The CDR3 has 15 amino acids. Per germline, CDR1 MDHEN and CDR2 SYDVKM. The CDR3 DNA follows: TGTGCCAGCAGTTCCAGCGGGAGGTTTCTGGATACGCAGTATTTT. Translating gives CASSSSGRFLDTQYF.

This clonotype was counted at least ten times. J is TRBJ2-5 and V is TRBV11-2, with D tentatively TRBD2 (6 bases). CDR1 is SGHAT, CDR2 FQNNGV, per germline. With 3 bases removed from V and 5 bases from J, the gap between germline ends came to 10 bases. The CDR3 length is 13 residues. CDR3 sequence reads: CASSFGGGETQYF. The CDR3 region has the DNA TGTGCCAGCAGCTTCGGGGGAGGCGAGACCCAGTACTTC. Combining the CDR3 with reference TRBV11-2 and TRBJ2-5 gives the whole variable domain EAGVAQSPRYKIIEKRQSVAFWCNPISGHATLYWYQQILGQGPKLLIQFQNNGVVDDSQLPKDRFSAERLKGVDSTLKIQPAKLEDSAVYLCASSFGGGETQYFGPGTRLLVL.

Many counts were recorded for this clonotype. The gene calls are TRBV6-1 and TRBJ2-1; D could derive from TRBD1 or TRBD2 (5 bases each). Trimming took 3 bases from V and 2 from J, leaving 8 bases between them. From germline, CDR1 is MNHNS and CDR2 SASEGT. The CDR3 length is 14 residues. The CDR3 spells CASSDGAPYNEQFF. DNA of the CDR3: TGTGCCAGCAGTGACGGGGCCCCCTACAATGAGCAGTTCTTC.

This clonotype was picked up many times. V is TRBV30 and J is TRBJ1-5; a possible D gene is TRBD1 (6 bases). V was cut by 2 bases and J by 6 bases, with 11 bases left in between. Germline CDR1 is GTSNPN and CDR2 is SVGIG (reference sequence). This CDR3 comprises 13 residues. The CDR3 region is CAWSRQEGQPQHF. The CDR3 DNA reads TGTGCCTGGAGTCGACAGGAGGGTCAGCCCCAGCATTTT.

This clonotype was detected many times. The CDR3 is CASKRGGDYGYTF. CDR3 nucleotide sequence: TGCGCCAGCAAGAGAGGGGGGGACTATGGCTACACCTTC. This chain joins TRBV5-1 and TRBJ1-2, with D possibly being TRBD1 (6 bases). This CDR3 contains 13 residues. Trimming removed 6 bases at V and 3 bases at J, with 12 bases between. Germline values: CDR1 SGHRS, CDR2 YFSETQ.

This clonotype has a handful of counts. V and J are TRBV3-1 and TRBJ2-1; 8 bases are a match to TRBD1. The germline V gene encodes CDR1 LGHDT and CDR2 YNNKEL (reference sequence). The CDR3 loop spans 16 amino acids. The V gene end was trimmed by 4 bases and the J gene end by 4 bases; junction bases not matched to a gene: 9. CDR3 amino acids: CASSPGTGRLYNEQFF. The DNA for the CDR3 is TGTGCCAGCAGCCCTGGGACAGGACGTTTATACAATGAGCAGTTCTTC.

This clonotype came up once. The CDR3 end shows no conserved phenylalanine or tryptophan, and so a read error is likely. This chain uses TRBV20-1 with TRBJ2-1; tentatively, D is TRBD2 (6 bases). This CDR3 has 15 amino acids. The germline V and J ends were trimmed by 0 bases and 1 base, with 10 bases remaining between them. Germline V gene data show CDR1 as DFQATT and CDR2 as SNEGSKA (reference sequence). The CDR3 here is CSARDSSASYNEQFL. CDR3 sequence (DNA): TGCAGTGCTAGAGATTCTAGCGCGTCCTACAATGAGCAGTTCCTC.

This clonotype has more than one count but fewer than ten. The chain has TRBV2 and TRBJ2-1, with 10 bases aligning to TRBD1. The germline V gene encodes CDR1 SNHLY and CDR2 FYNNEI. The CDR3 is 17 amino acids. V lost 1 base and J lost 8; bases outside the gene matches: 11. The CDR3 coding sequence is TGTGCCAGCAGTGAAGATTGGGCGGGACAGGGGCTCTATGAGCAGTTCTTC. It is translated as CASSEDWAGQGLYEQFF.

This clonotype was recorded many times. The chain couples TRBV9 to TRBJ1-2, with 7 bases matching TRBD1. V dropped 4 bases and J dropped 4; count of bases not matched to a gene: 10. The CDR3 is 15 residues long. Germline V CDR1 and CDR2: SGDLS, YYNGEE. CDR3 bases: TGTGCCAGCAGCCCAGGACAGGCCTCACCCTATGGCTACACCTTC. It encodes CASSPGQASPYGYTF.

This clonotype was seen ten or more times. V usage is TRBV24-1 and J usage is TRBJ1-5; 10 bases fit TRBD1. Germline CDR1 reads KGHDR; CDR2 reads SFDVKD. The CDR3 extends over 16 amino acids. The ends lost 2 bases at V and 2 bases at J; junction bases unmatched: 2. This CDR3 reads CATSDSGTGGNQPQHF. CDR3 coding DNA: TGTGCCACCAGTGATTCCGGGACAGGGGGCAATCAGCCCCAGCATTTT.

V usage is TRBV19 and J usage is TRBJ1-5, with D tentatively TRBD1 (6 bases). Germline lookup yields CDR1 LNHDA and CDR2 SQIVND (reference sequence). The CDR3 consists of 17 residues. V was pared by 7 bases and J by 0 bases, with 19 bases between. The chain's CDR3 is CASKFTGNRDSNQPQHF. In DNA, the CDR3 is TGTGCCAGTAAATTTACAGGGAACCGGGATAGCAATCAGCCCCAGCATTTT. The full variable domain, its missing parts supplied by reference TRBV19 and TRBJ1-5, is DGGITQSPKYLFRKEGQNVTLSCEQNLNHDAMYWYRQDPGQGLRLIYYSQIVNDFQKGDIAEGYSVSREKKESFPLTVTSAQKNPTAFYLCASKFTGNRDSNQPQHFGDGTRLSIL.

The chain combines TRBV6-2 or TRBV6-3 with TRBJ2-1; 9 nucleotides align to TRBD2. The CDR3 loop spans 15 amino acids. The V gene end was trimmed by 5 bases and the J gene end by 7 bases; junction bases not matched to a gene: 9. CDR1 and CDR2 from the germline V gene are MNHEY and SVGEGT. Written as DNA, the CDR3 is TGTGCCAGCAGTCGCATAGCGGGAGAGCAGAATGAGCAGTTCTTC. Protein product: CASSRIAGEQNEQFF.

This clonotype was seen more than once but under ten times. V gene TRBV5-1 combines with J gene TRBJ2-7; D may correspond to TRBD1 or TRBD2 (5 bases each). From germline, CDR1 is SGHRS and CDR2 YFSETQ. Deletions cut 2 bases from V and 7 bases from J, with 13 bases between. This CDR3 region has 13 residues. In nucleotides, the CDR3 is TGCGCCAGCAGCTTTGGGGGAAAGGAAGAGCAGTACTTC. Translated: CASSFGGKEEQYF.

Many counts were recorded for this clonotype. The junction and the germline gene differ at one end; a read error may be behind it. V is TRBV19 and J is TRBJ2-1, with 8 bases matching TRBD2. Germline V lookup: CDR1 LNHDA, CDR2 SQIVND (reference sequence). There are 14 residues in the CDR3. In nucleotides, the CDR3 is TGTGCCAGCAGTATTAGCGGGACCTACAATGAGCAGTTCTTC. Its protein is CASSISGTYNEQFF.

This clonotype was counted a few times. This chain joins TRBV19 and TRBJ1-5; D uncertain. Trimming stripped 3 bases from V and 2 bases from J, with 11 bases between. The CDR3 consists of 15 residues. Germline CDR1 reads LNHDA; CDR2 reads SQIVND (reference sequence). The CDR3 nucleotides are TGTGCCAGTAGTATTGCAGGAGTGGGCAATCAGCCCCAGCATTTT. Translated: CASSIAGVGNQPQHF.

This clonotype showed up many times. The chain combines TRBV5-1 with TRBJ1-1, with no clear D. Trimming left V 4 bases short and J 0 bases short, with 10 bases between. The CDR3 covers 14 residues. The germline gives CDR1 SGHRS, CDR2 YFSETQ. The CDR3 spells CASSADHLNTEAFF. CDR3 nucleotides: TGCGCCAGCAGCGCCGACCACCTGAACACTGAAGCTTTCTTT.

V gene TRBV20-1 combines with J gene TRBJ2-1, with 12 nucleotides matching TRBD2. Gene TRBJ2-7 matches the end of the DNA better, so the J call may be wrong. Germline CDR1 and CDR2: DFQATT and SNEGSKA (reference sequence). The CDR3 is 17 residues long. This CDR3 is CSAQLSSLAGGWREQYF. CDR3 coding DNA: TGCAGTGCCCAACTAAGCTCACTAGCGGGAGGTTGGCGTGAGCAGTACTTC.

This clonotype was counted ten times or more. The rearrangement joins TRBV20-1 to TRBJ2-3; 10 nucleotides agree with TRBD2. Germline V gene lookup returns CDR1 DFQATT and CDR2 SNEGSKA (reference sequence). J gave up 0 bases and V 6 bases, and 3 bases lay outside the gene matches. CDR3 length: 14 residues. CDR3 sequence: CSAKLAGSTDTQYF. The CDR3 DNA is TGCAGTGCCAAACTAGCGGGAAGCACAGATACGCAGTATTTT.

This clonotype was detected a few times. The chain links TRBV20-1 to TRBJ2-3, with 7 bases aligning to TRBD2. The CDR3 loop spans 13 amino acids. Per germline, CDR1 DFQATT and CDR2 SNEGSKA (reference sequence). CDR3 loop: CSERGLGTDTQYF. In DNA form, the CDR3 reads TGCTCTGAGCGGGGACTGGGCACAGATACGCAGTATTTT.